Shown below are 20 T cell receptor beta chains from a single sample sequenced in a study of blood T cell repertoires in COVID-19. The table came from immunoSEQ multiplex PCR; TCRdb's copy has only in-frame clones and leaves some out. In the table there are around 160,000 clones, almost 90% of which are singletons. The sequencing sample was made of peripheral blood. The receptors stem from a human donor in a cohort sampled during active COVID-19.

V gene TRBV5-1 combines with J gene TRBJ1-5; D unclear. CDR3 length: 15 amino acids. V was trimmed by 0 bases and J by 0 bases, leaving 7 bases between them. Germline V gene sequence: CDR1 SGHRS, CDR2 YFSETQ. CDR3 region: CASSLDSDSNQPQHF. The CDR3 nucleotides read TGCGCCAGCAGCTTGGATAGCGATAGCAATCAGCCCCAGCATTTT. Full variable domain (outside the CDR3, taken from reference TRBV5-1 and TRBJ1-5): KAGVTQTPRYLIKTRGQQVTLSCSPISGHRSVSWYQQTPGQGLQFLFEYFSETQRNKGNFPGRFSGRQFSNSRSEMNVSTLELGDSALYLCASSLDSDSNQPQHFGDGTRLSIL.

The chain employs TRBV7-9 and TRBJ2-7, with 11 bases lining up with TRBD2. The germline V gene encodes CDR1 SEHNR and CDR2 FQNEAQ (reference sequence). This CDR3 comprises 16 residues. V lost 3 bases to trimming and J lost 6 bases; unmatched junction nucleotides: 10. The chain's CDR3 is CASSLEIAGGRGEQYF. CDR3 nucleotides: TGTGCCAGCAGCTTGGAGATAGCGGGAGGGCGAGGCGAGCAGTACTTC.

The chain links TRBV19 to TRBJ2-5, with D possibly matching TRBD2 (6 bases). CDR3 length equals 14 residues. Germline V CDR1 and CDR2: LNHDA, SQIVND (reference sequence). The V gene lost 3 bases and the J gene lost 1 base, with 9 bases spanning the gap. The CDR3 here is CASSMGAGQETQYF. CDR3 sequence (DNA): TGTGCCAGTAGTATGGGAGCGGGCCAAGAGACCCAGTACTTC.

V is TRBV4-1 and J is TRBJ2-2, with 9 positions matching TRBD1. Trimming removed 0 bases from V and 6 bases from J; junction bases left unmatched: 8. The CDR3 runs 17 residues. CDR1 and CDR2 (germline): MGHRA, YSYEKL. CDR3 amino acids: CASSQDRGTGMAGELFF. The CDR3 coding sequence is TGCGCCAGCAGCCAAGATCGGGGGACAGGGATGGCCGGGGAGCTGTTTTTT.

The chain couples TRBV7-3 to TRBJ2-1; 10 bases line up with TRBD2. CDR3 size: 15 residues. In germline, CDR1 is SGHTA, CDR2 FQGTGA. The ends lost 8 bases at V and 7 bases at J; junction bases unmatched: 11. CDR3 sequence reads: CASADSGLAVNEQFF. The CDR3 DNA follows: TGTGCCAGCGCAGATTCTGGACTAGCGGTAAATGAGCAGTTCTTC.

The CDR3: CASSTWDFRRDTQYF. The CDR3 coding sequence is TGTGCCAGCAGCACCTGGGACTTCCGCCGAGATACGCAGTATTTT. This chain joins TRBV7-2 and TRBJ2-3, with D possibly being TRBD2 (6 bases). The V end was cut by 5 bases, the J end by 5 bases, with 17 bases between. The CDR3 contains 15 residues. From germline, CDR1 is SGHTA and CDR2 FQGNSA.

The CDR3 DNA sequence: TGTGCCAGCAGTTCTGGACAGGGGACAGATACGCAGTATTTT. Translated, it gives CASSSGQGTDTQYF. The chain combines TRBV7-3 with TRBJ2-3, with 9 positions matching TRBD1. V shed 6 bases, J shed 3 bases, and the junction held 4 bases outside the gene matches. Germline lookup yields CDR1 SGHTA and CDR2 FQGTGA. The CDR3 length is 14 residues.

The rearrangement joins TRBV4-1 to TRBJ2-5; 7 bases align to TRBD2. Per germline, CDR1 MGHRA and CDR2 YSYEKL. This CDR3 contains 16 residues. Trimming cost V 4 bases and J 2 bases; bases outside gene matches: 10. This CDR3 reads CASSPNREGGQETQYF. CDR3 in DNA: TGCGCCAGCAGCCCCAACCGAGAGGGAGGGCAAGAGACCCAGTACTTC.

CDR3 sequence reads: CSVVPGERAFF. The CDR3 DNA reads TGCAGCGTTGTTCCAGGGGAACGAGCTTTCTTT. The chain carries TRBV29-1 and TRBJ1-1; perhaps TRBD1 as D (6 bases). This CDR3 is built from 11 residues. The germline V gene encodes CDR1 SQVTM and CDR2 ANQGSEA. V lost 4 bases to trimming and J lost 10 bases, with 13 bases between them.

The count of this clone is one. J is TRBJ2-3 and V is TRBV4-1; weak D call: TRBD2 (5 bases). This CDR3 comprises 14 residues. Germline-derived CDR1 and CDR2 are MGHRA and YSYEKL. The germline V and J ends were trimmed by 2 bases and 0 bases, with 6 bases remaining between them. The CDR3 spells CASSQRTSTDTQYF. CDR3 coding DNA: TGCGCCAGCAGCCAAAGGACTAGCACAGATACGCAGTATTTT.

The chain employs TRBV18 and TRBJ1-1; 7 bases match TRBD1. Germline lookup yields CDR1 KGHSH and CDR2 LQKENI. Germline trimming cut 0 bases from V and 6 bases from J; bases unmatched to any gene: 10. The length of the CDR3 is 16 residues. The CDR3 sequence is CASSPPILGGSPEAFF. In nucleotides, the CDR3 is TGTGCCAGCTCACCACCGATCCTAGGGGGCTCACCTGAAGCTTTCTTT.

The chain employs TRBV6-5 and TRBJ2-3; D may be TRBD1 (5 bases). The germline CDR1 and CDR2 sequences are MNHEY and SVGAGI. V was clipped by 8 bases and J by 3 bases, with 12 bases between them. The CDR3 is 13 residues long. As DNA, the CDR3 is TGTGCCAGCGGAAGACAGACGACAGATACGCAGTATTTT. Encoded protein: CASGRQTTDTQYF.

The chain's CDR3 is CASQLRGRGTQYF. DNA for the CDR3: TGTGCCAGCCAGTTGCGGGGGCGGGGTACGCAGTATTTT. The J gene is TRBJ2-3, the V gene TRBV2; maybe TRBD2 (7 bases). V was trimmed by 8 bases and J by 8 bases, leaving 17 bases between them. Germline CDR1 is SNHLY and CDR2 is FYNNEI. CDR3 length: 13 residues.

The V call is TRBV29-1, the J call TRBJ2-1, with D possibly TRBD1 on 5 matching bases. The ends were cut back, 0 bases at V and 6 bases at J, with 12 bases in the middle. CDR1 SQVTM and CDR2 ANQGSEA come from the germline V gene. The CDR3 length is 14 residues. The CDR3 DNA follows: TGCAGCGTTGAAGAAGGGGTCCACCCCAATGAGCAGTTCTTC. Residues: CSVEEGVHPNEQFF.

The V call is TRBV4-1, the J call TRBJ1-5, with 10 positions matching TRBD1. Germline lookup yields CDR1 MGHRA and CDR2 YSYEKL. The CDR3 runs to 18 residues. Unmatched junction bases numbered 11, after V lost 4 bases and J lost 2 bases. The CDR3 nucleotides read TGCGCCAGCAGCCCTAAGGGGGCCGGGACAGGGGGCAATCAGCCCCAGCATTTT. It translates to CASSPKGAGTGGNQPQHF.

V and J are TRBV9 and TRBJ2-1; the match to TRBD2 covers 10 bases. The J segment lost 3 bases and the V segment lost 4 bases, leaving 4 bases of the junction unmatched. This CDR3 has 15 amino acids. From germline, CDR1 is SGDLS and CDR2 YYNGEE. The CDR3 spells CASSSSGGGYNEQFF. The CDR3 nucleotides read TGTGCCAGCAGCTCAAGCGGGGGGGGCTACAATGAGCAGTTCTTC.

J is TRBJ1-4 and V is TRBV11-2; 11 nucleotides agree with TRBD1. The junction had 2 bases not matched to a gene; V was cut back by 1 base and J by 10 bases. This CDR3 has 14 residues. The germline V gene has CDR1 SGHAT and CDR2 FQNNGV. The DNA of the CDR3 is TGTGCCAGCAGCTTAGTAGGGACAGGGGGAAAACTGTTTTTT. Amino acid sequence: CASSLVGTGGKLFF. The full variable domain, completed using reference TRBV11-2 and TRBJ1-4, is EAGVAQSPRYKIIEKRQSVAFWCNPISGHATLYWYQQILGQGPKLLIQFQNNGVVDDSQLPKDRFSAERLKGVDSTLKIQPAKLEDSAVYLCASSLVGTGGKLFFGSGTQLSVL.

This clone was recorded once. A junction boundary mismatches the germline segment, possibly from a read error. V is TRBV7-7 and J is TRBJ2-3; D is possibly TRBD2 (6 bases). CDR1 and CDR2 from the germline V gene are SSHAT and FNYEAQ (reference sequence). The CDR3 has 15 residues. The CDR3: CASSLGVGGGDTQYF. The CDR3, as DNA: TGTGCTAGCAGCTTAGGGGTGGGAGGTGGAGATACGCAGTATTTT.

The V gene is TRBV28, the J gene TRBJ1-4; D is ambiguous. The CDR3 consists of 13 residues. V lost 2 bases, J lost 10 bases, and 11 bases lay in between. Germline CDR1 MDHEN, CDR2 SYDVKM. The chain's CDR3 is CASSLESPGKLFF. The CDR3 DNA sequence: TGTGCCAGCAGTTTAGAATCCCCAGGAAAACTGTTTTTT.

This clone was seen only once. The V call is TRBV7-9, the J call TRBJ1-3, with D perhaps matching TRBD1 (6 bases). The germline V and J ends were trimmed by 2 bases and 3 bases, with 8 bases remaining between them. Germline CDR1 and CDR2: SEHNR and FQNEAQ (reference sequence). The CDR3 is 14 amino acids. The CDR3 loop is CASSLSGVGNTIYF. The CDR3 DNA sequence: TGTGCCAGCAGCTTATCAGGGGTTGGAAACACCATATATTTT.